This T cell receptor beta chain was retrieved from a study of vaccination and CD4 T cells after COVID-19 (dated by TCRdb to the early 2020s). Broadly, across the study: Every convalescent patient had a positive nasal swab PCR test for SARS-CoV-2, with mild disease in several patients and severe disease in one. The convalescent cohort included six males and four females, with two Hispanic individuals, seven Caucasians, two Asians and one multiracial person. Participants got two doses of the Pfizer-BioNTech BNT162b2 vaccine (n=8) or two doses of the Moderna mRNA-1273 vaccine (n=2). Post-COVID blood samples were collected from convalescent patients a median of about 92 days after diagnosis, with a range of roughly 30 to 161 days. Post-vaccine blood samples were collected a median of about 69 days after the second vaccine dose, ranging from roughly 13 to 250 days. Three convalescent patients gave samples both early after vaccination (day 14) and late after vaccination (days 161 to 241). The cultures were stimulated with overlapping spike peptide pools from SARS-CoV-2 and from the common cold coronaviruses HCoV-NL63, HCoV-OC43 and HCoV-229E. Control cultures used a CEFX viral epitope pool as positive control, an HIV-1 Nef peptide pool as negative control, or no peptide. In around ten COVID-19 convalescent patients and a few infection-naive healthy vaccine recipients, the spike-specific CD4+ TCR repertoire before mRNA vaccination was compared with the repertoire after mRNA vaccination.

As regards this clonotype: It has no known antigen specificity. No base qualities exist here, and no much larger clone lies one base off it.

Libraries came from PCR. TCR sequencing of DNA from cultured CD4+ T cells used the Oncomine TCR Beta short-read assay at the Johns Hopkins FTIC core. The QIAamp micro DNA kit was used to extract genomic DNA from the cultured CD4+ T cells. Oncomine TCR Beta libraries from cultured CD4+ T cells were pooled using unique dual indexes and sequenced on an Illumina iSeq 100. In the source study's methods: Non-productive sequences were filtered out, and CDR3s that did not start with C, did not end with F or W, or were shorter than 7 amino acids were discarded. The MANAFEST web application was used to identify antigen-specific clonotypes by comparing peptide-stimulated wells against reference wells and other culture wells. To be called positive, a clone needed an FDR below 0.05, an odds ratio above 5, and a productive frequency above 0.1% in at least two of three replicate wells. A clonotype counted as cross-reactive if it showed significant expansion both in the SARS-CoV-2 spike wells and in at least one common cold coronavirus spike condition. Similarity between CDR3 sequences was evaluated in R version 3.6.1 using Levenshtein distances (stringdist) and unrooted phylogenetic trees (ape). Using fastp at Q25 and MiXCR, TCRdb reprocessed the public reads and kept productive beta chains. Identical CDR3 proteins give one entry, which carries the most common genes and DNA. In this record, the V and J calls reflect TCRdb's handling and not the investigators' own analysis. For this sample the table gives tens of thousands of distinct CDR3 sequences, of which about 43% were detected only once. The leading ten clones occupy about 13% of the sample.

Explained via the paper, the time point label denotes: late sampling 161 to 241 days after vaccination in three convalescent patients. The meaning of the sample's treatment or condition label: roughly ten-day PBMC culture with coronavirus spike peptide pools or control peptides (ViraFEST assay). To expand antigen-specific T cells with peptide pools and then pick out the expanded clonotypes through TCR sequencing, the study relied on the ViraFEST assay. The convalescent patients' positive SARS-CoV-2 PCR tests were from March to December 2020, which was before the Alpha, Beta and Delta variants emerged in the United States. Each well held around 2 million PBMCs cultured with around 9 ug/ml peptide pools in IMDM containing 5% human AB serum and roughly 9.3 IU/ml IL-2. On days 3 and 7, half of the culture medium was replaced with fresh IL-2-containing medium. Once the cells had been in culture for less than 12 days, the EasySep CD4+ T cell isolation kit was used to isolate CD4+ T cells by negative selection. Ficoll-Paque Plus gradient centrifugation was used to isolate PBMCs from whole blood, and the isolated PBMCs were then either used fresh or cryopreserved at -140C. In general, triplicate wells were set up for every culture condition.

Inclusive of the bounding cysteine and phenylalanine, the CDR3 is 16 residues long. The sequence is cut down to CDR3 DNA, 48 bases in frame from base 1. V loses 2 bases of germline sequence and J loses 3 bases, and the interval between the two ends is 17 bases. CDR1 is given as DFQATT and CDR2 as SNEGSKA, both from the germline V gene (reference sequence). Paper-wide results and their limitations: In convalescent patients, a median approximately 83% of post-vaccine SARS-CoV-2-reactive clones were detected only after vaccination, suggesting vaccine-specific priming. The median number of SARS-CoV-2-reactive clonotypes rose from 20 to 25 after infection to a few dozen after vaccination, but the change was not significant. Relatively few convalescent patients were included in the study, and early timepoints after natural infection were not analyzed. Of the vaccine-specific clones found in convalescent patients, nearly all (304 of 307) were mono-reactive for SARS-CoV-2 spike instead of being cross-reactive with common cold coronaviruses.

The sample here was CD4+ T cells from blood, cultured in vitro, taken about 7 months after SARS-CoV-2 vaccination. This receptor was identified in a human donor who had recovered from COVID-19. The chain employs TRBV20-1 and TRBJ2-1; matching of 5 bases hints at TRBD2 as the D gene. The CDR3 is CSARLASRVHYNEQFF. The DNA sequence is as follows: TGCAGTGCTAGATTGGCTAGCCGAGTACACTACAATGAGCAGTTCTTC.